One sample yielded the 20 T cell receptor beta chains listed below, sequenced in a study of T cells in Graves' hyperthyroidism and ophthalmopathy. Regions amplified from RNA transcripts were the TCR beta CDR3 regions. The primer set for the first-round RT-PCR of the TCR CDR3 was HTBI. TCRdb re-called the multiplex PCR reads with MiXCR, one entry per CDR3 protein. This sample carries 500,000 to 750,000 distinct CDR3 sequences, under 60% of them seen once, and the ten largest clones take about 8.3%. Material: peripheral blood or thyroid tissue (not recorded which). These receptors were taken from a young woman with Graves' hyperthyroidism.

The table lists this clonotype with many counts. The chain employs TRBV19 and TRBJ2-5; D gene uncertain. The germline V and J ends were trimmed by 4 bases and 7 bases, with 10 bases remaining between them. The CDR3 is made up of 12 amino acids. Germline loops: CDR1 LNHDA, CDR2 SQIVND (reference sequence). DNA for the CDR3: TGTGCCAGTAGTAACGAGTGGGCGACCCAGTACTTC. It encodes CASSNEWATQYF. Full variable domain (outside the CDR3, taken from reference TRBV19 and TRBJ2-5): DGGITQSPKYLFRKEGQNVTLSCEQNLNHDAMYWYRQDPGQGLRLIYYSQIVNDFQKGDIAEGYSVSREKKESFPLTVTSAQKNPTAFYLCASSNEWATQYFGPGTRLLVL.

This clonotype was seen a handful of times. The genes are TRBV10-3 and TRBJ2-4; no firm D call. CDR3 length: 15 amino acids. V lost 2 bases to trimming and J lost 7 bases, with 15 bases between them. Germline values: CDR1 ENHRY, CDR2 SYGVKD. For the CDR3, the DNA is TGTGCCATCAGTGAGAGGCTGGGTATGAGTAACATTCAGTACTTC. Translated, it gives CAISERLGMSNIQYF.

The chain links TRBV5-1 to TRBJ1-1, with D unresolved. Trimming removed 0 bases from V and 0 bases from J, with 6 bases in between. Germline CDR1 reads SGHRS; CDR2 reads YFSETQ. The CDR3 loop spans 14 amino acids. The CDR3 reads CASSLADMNTEAFF. CDR3 nucleotides: TGCGCCAGCAGCTTGGCGGATATGAACACTGAAGCTTTCTTT.

On this clonotype: The junction and the germline gene differ at one end; a read error may be behind it. The genes are TRBV11-1 and TRBJ1-5, with a weak D call TRBD1 (6 bases). Germline lookup yields CDR1 SGHAT and CDR2 FQDESV (reference sequence). The CDR3 is 15 residues long. In DNA form, the CDR3 reads TGTGCCAGCAGTTTAGAGGGGGGGTACACTCAGCCCCAGCATTTT. This codes for CASSLEGGYTQPQHF. Supplemented by reference TRBV11-1 and TRBJ1-5, the full variable domain reads EAEVAQSPRYKITEKSQAVAFWCDPISGHATLYWYRQILGQGPELLVQFQDESVVDDSQLPKDRFSAERLKGVDSTLKIQPAELGDSAMYLCASSLEGGYTQPQHFGDGTRLSIL.

In its sample, this clonotype was seen a few times. This chain links TRBV9 with TRBJ2-3; no definite D call. The CDR3 covers 13 residues. V was cut by 0 bases and J by 1 base, with 3 bases left in between. The V gene's germline CDR1 is SGDLS and CDR2 YYNGEE. The CDR3 DNA follows: TGTGCCAGCAGCGTAGGGGGCACAGATACGCAGTATTTT. Residues: CASSVGGTDTQYF. Full variable domain (rest looked up from reference TRBV9 and TRBJ2-3): DSGVTQTPKHLITATGQRVTLRCSPRSGDLSVYWYQQSLDQGLQFLIQYYNGEERAKGNILERFSAQQFPDLHSELNLSSLELGDSALYFCASSVGGTDTQYFGPGTRLTVL.

V is TRBV19 and J is TRBJ2-4, with TRBD1 matching 7 bases. V shed 3 bases and J 1 base; nucleotides not matched to a gene: 3. The CDR3 extends over 15 amino acids. CDR1 and CDR2 (germline): LNHDA, SQIVND (reference sequence). CDR3 bases: TGTGCCAGTAGTATCGAGACAGGGGCCAAAAACATTCAGTACTTC. It translates to CASSIETGAKNIQYF.

This clonotype was counted many times. J is TRBJ1-1 and V is TRBV24-1; D might be TRBD1 (5 bases). CDR1 and CDR2 from the germline V gene are KGHDR and SFDVKD. This CDR3 has 13 residues. V was clipped by 4 bases and J by 4 bases, with 9 bases between them. This CDR3 reads CATSESGTTEAFF. Here the CDR3 DNA reads TGTGCCACCAGTGAGTCAGGGACCACTGAAGCTTTCTTT.

To note about this clonotype: One end of the junction is discordant with germline, which a read error may explain. This rearrangement joins TRBV4-1 to TRBJ1-4; D perhaps matches TRBD1 (5 bases). Germline V CDR1 and CDR2: MGHRA, YSYEKL. The CDR3 spans 16 residues. CDR3 protein: CASSQERGKANEKLFF. The CDR3 nucleotides read TGTGCCAGCAGCCAAGAACGGGGGAAAGCTAATGAAAAACTGTTTTTT.

Concerning this clonotype itself: The final CDR3 position lacks the conserved phenylalanine or tryptophan, pointing to a likely read error. The DNA is omitted, as the CDR3 cannot be located on it reliably, and the CDR3 follows TCRdb's listing. This sequence joins TRBV24-1 and TRBJ2-7; the table's D gene call, TRBD2, was not cross checked with the DNA. Germline CDR1 is KGHDR and CDR2 is SFDVKD. Counting both end residues, the CDR3 totals 12 amino acids. This chain's CDR3 is CATSDPGLGIDC.

The rearrangement uses TRBV29-1 and TRBJ1-1; tentatively, D is TRBD1 (5 bases). Germline-derived CDR1 and CDR2 are SQVTM and ANQGSEA. The CDR3 sequence is 15 residues long. Trimming stripped 5 bases from V and 0 bases from J, with 16 bases between. This CDR3 is CSVSGGGGMNTEAFF. The CDR3 DNA follows: TGCAGCGTTAGTGGTGGCGGGGGTATGAACACTGAAGCTTTCTTT.

The chain uses TRBV11-1 and TRBJ2-7; 8 bases line up with TRBD2. V lost 6 bases and J lost 4; bases outside the gene matches: 17. The V gene's germline CDR1 is SGHAT and CDR2 FQDESV (reference sequence). The CDR3 sequence is 17 residues long. In DNA, the CDR3 is TGTGCCAGCAGTTCTACTAGCGGTAGGGCACGGGGGTACGAGCAGTACTTC. Encoded protein: CASSSTSGRARGYEQYF.

The chain recombines TRBV2 with TRBJ1-2; TRBD1 aligns across 7 bases. V shed 10 bases and J 8 bases; nucleotides not matched to a gene: 7. The CDR3 is 11 amino acids. Germline V lookup: CDR1 SNHLY, CDR2 FYNNEI. CDR3 sequence reads: CAIPTGEGYTF. DNA of the CDR3: TGTGCCATACCAACAGGGGAAGGCTACACCTTC.

This clonotype has a count of ten or more. This sequence joins TRBV29-1 and TRBJ2-7; D unresolved. Germline CDR1 is SQVTM and CDR2 is ANQGSEA. Trimming took off 0 bases at V and 6 bases at J, with 9 bases between the two ends. The CDR3 contains 12 residues. The CDR3 nucleotides are TGCAGCGTTGAAGATCAAGTCCTCGAGCAGTACTTC. Amino acids: CSVEDQVLEQYF.

This clonotype was counted once. A much larger clone differs from this one at a single base, so this may be a read error. The V gene is TRBV6-1, the J gene TRBJ1-1; D might be TRBD1 (6 bases). This CDR3 comprises 13 residues. The germline V gene has CDR1 MNHNS and CDR2 SASEGT. Trimming pared 11 bases from V and 1 base from J, leaving 14 bases between. The CDR3 region is CAGRWGANTEAFF. DNA for the CDR3: TGTGCCGGCCGGTGGGGGGCGAACACTGAAGCTTTCTTT.

The table lists this clonotype with many counts. The rearrangement joins TRBV2 to TRBJ2-6; D gene ambiguous. The ends were cut back, 7 bases at V and 0 bases at J, with 7 bases in the middle. Germline V CDR1 and CDR2: SNHLY, FYNNEI. The CDR3 contains 14 residues. CDR3: CASKQSSGANVLTF. CDR3 bases: TGTGCCAGCAAACAGAGCTCTGGGGCCAACGTCCTGACTTTC.

V and J are TRBV2 and TRBJ1-6, with TRBD1 matching over 11 bases. V was pared by 11 bases and J by 13 bases, with 10 bases of the junction left unmatched. The CDR3 is made up of 13 amino acids. CDR1 SNHLY and CDR2 FYNNEI come from the germline V gene. The CDR3 coding sequence is TGTGCCGGCCGGGGACAGGGGGGATCCCCCCTCCACTTT. This translates into CAGRGQGGSPLHF.

This clonotype has a count of ten or more. This chain connects TRBV2 to TRBJ2-5; 8 positions match TRBD2. Trimming took 6 bases from V and 5 from J; bases not matched to a gene: 5. CDR1 and CDR2 (germline): SNHLY, FYNNEI. The CDR3 contains 13 residues. The DNA of the CDR3 is TGTGCCAGCAGGGGACTAGTTTATGAGACCCAGTACTTC. This codes for CASRGLVYETQYF.

This clonotype appeared many times. The rearrangement joins TRBV12-3 or TRBV12-4 to TRBJ2-7; 10 nucleotides match TRBD2. V was pared by 0 bases and J by 3 bases, with 2 bases of the junction left unmatched. This CDR3 contains 15 residues. CDR3 sequence (DNA): TGTGCCAGCAGTTTAGCGCTAGCGGGAGTCTACGAGCAGTACTTC. Translation: CASSLALAGVYEQYF.

Ten or more counts support this clonotype. The chain has TRBV19 and TRBJ1-2; the D is unclear. This CDR3 contains 15 residues. Germline loops: CDR1 LNHDA, CDR2 SQIVND (reference sequence). Trimming removed 10 bases from V and 0 bases from J, with 18 bases in between. Written as DNA, the CDR3 is TGTGCCACCGGGAGGAGTTCCGCGGCTAACTATGGCTACACCTTC. This sequence encodes CATGRSSAANYGYTF.

The chain is built from TRBV30 and TRBJ1-2, with TRBD1 matching over 8 bases. The CDR3 is 12 residues long. The germline V gene has CDR1 GTSNPN and CDR2 SVGIG (reference sequence). The J segment lost 6 bases and the V segment lost 8 bases, leaving 8 bases of the junction unmatched. The chain's CDR3 is CAHRAGGDGYTF. CDR3 bases: TGTGCCCATCGGGCAGGGGGCGATGGCTACACCTTC. Complete variable domain (other parts from reference TRBV30 and TRBJ1-2): SQTIHQWPATLVQPVGSPLSLECTVEGTSNPNLYWYRQAAGRGLQLLFYSVGIGQISSEVPQNLSASRPQDRQFILSSKKLLLSDSGFYLCAHRAGGDGYTFGSGTRLTVV.